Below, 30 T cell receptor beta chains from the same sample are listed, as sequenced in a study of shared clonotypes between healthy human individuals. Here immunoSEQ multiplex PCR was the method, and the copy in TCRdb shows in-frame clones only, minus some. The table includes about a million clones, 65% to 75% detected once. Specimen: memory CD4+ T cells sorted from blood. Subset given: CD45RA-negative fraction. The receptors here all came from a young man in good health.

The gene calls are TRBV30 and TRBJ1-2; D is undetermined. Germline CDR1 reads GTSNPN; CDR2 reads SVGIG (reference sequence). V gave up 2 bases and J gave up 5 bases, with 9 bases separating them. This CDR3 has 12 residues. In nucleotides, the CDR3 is TGTGCCTGGAGTCCTAGCCTATATGGCTACACCTTC. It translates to CAWSPSLYGYTF.

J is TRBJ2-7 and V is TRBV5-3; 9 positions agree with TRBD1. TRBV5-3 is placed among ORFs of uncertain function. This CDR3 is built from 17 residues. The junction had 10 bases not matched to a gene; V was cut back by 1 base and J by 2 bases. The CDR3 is CARSLRDRDGRPYEQYF. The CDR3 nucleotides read TGTGCCAGAAGCTTGCGGGACAGGGACGGTAGGCCCTACGAGCAGTACTTC.

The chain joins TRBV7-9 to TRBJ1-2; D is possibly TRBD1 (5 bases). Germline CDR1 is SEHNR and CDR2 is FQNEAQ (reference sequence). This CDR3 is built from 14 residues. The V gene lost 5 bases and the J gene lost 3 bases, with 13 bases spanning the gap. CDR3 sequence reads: CASSHEWGDYGYTF. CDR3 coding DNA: TGTGCCAGCAGCCACGAATGGGGGGACTATGGCTACACCTTC.

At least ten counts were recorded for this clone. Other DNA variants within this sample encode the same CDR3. The CDR3 nucleotides are TGTGCCAGTAGTACCTCAGGGCCTGGAAACACCATATATTTT. This encodes CASSTSGPGNTIYF. The J gene is TRBJ1-3, the V gene TRBV19, with a tentative D call TRBD1 (5 bases). The CDR3 consists of 14 residues. CDR1 and CDR2 from the germline V gene are LNHDA and SQIVND (reference sequence). V shed 4 bases and J shed 2 bases, with 9 bases lying between them.

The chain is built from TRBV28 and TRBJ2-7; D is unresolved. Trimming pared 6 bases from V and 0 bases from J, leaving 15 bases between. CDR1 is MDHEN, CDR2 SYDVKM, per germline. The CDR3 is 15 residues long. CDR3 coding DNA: TGTGCCAGCAGCCCCCTCGGGTCTAGCTCCTACGAGCAGTACTTC. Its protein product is CASSPLGSSSYEQYF. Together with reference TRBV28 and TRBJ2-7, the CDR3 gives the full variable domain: DVKVTQSSRYLVKRTGEKVFLECVQDMDHENMFWYRQDPGLGLRLIYFSYDVKMKEKGDIPEGYSVSREKKERFSLILESASTNQTSMYLCASSPLGSSSYEQYFGPGTRLTVT.

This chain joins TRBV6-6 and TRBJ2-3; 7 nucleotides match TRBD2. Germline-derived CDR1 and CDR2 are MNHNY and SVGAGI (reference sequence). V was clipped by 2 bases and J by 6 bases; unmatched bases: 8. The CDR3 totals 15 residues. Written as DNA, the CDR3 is TGTGCCAGCAGTTACGGGGGGGACCGTCTCGATACGCAGTATTTT. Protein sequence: CASSYGGDRLDTQYF.

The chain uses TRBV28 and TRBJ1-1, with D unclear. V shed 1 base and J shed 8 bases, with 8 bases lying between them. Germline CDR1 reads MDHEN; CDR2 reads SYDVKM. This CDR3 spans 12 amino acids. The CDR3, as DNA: TGTGCCAGCAGTTTATTGGCGGAAGAAGCTTTCTTT. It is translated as CASSLLAEEAFF.

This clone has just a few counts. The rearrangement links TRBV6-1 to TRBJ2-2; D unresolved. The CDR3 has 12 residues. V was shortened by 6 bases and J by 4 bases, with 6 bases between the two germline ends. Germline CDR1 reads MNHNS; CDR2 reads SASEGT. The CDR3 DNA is TGTGCCAGCAGCGACTCCACCGGGGAGCTGTTTTTT. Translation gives CASSDSTGELFF.

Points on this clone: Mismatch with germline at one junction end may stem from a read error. For the CDR3, the DNA is TGTGCCAGCAGTTCCCCGGTTGGGACAGGGGAGTACATTGAGCAGTTCTTC. It codes for CASSSPVGTGEYIEQFF. The rearrangement links TRBV28 to TRBJ2-1; TRBD1 matches 10 bases. CDR1 and CDR2 from the germline V gene are MDHEN and SYDVKM. CDR3 length: 17 residues.

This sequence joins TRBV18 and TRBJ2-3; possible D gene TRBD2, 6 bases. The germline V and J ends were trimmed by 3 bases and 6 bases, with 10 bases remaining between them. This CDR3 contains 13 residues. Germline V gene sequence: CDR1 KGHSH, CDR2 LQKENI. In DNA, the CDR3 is TGTGCCAGCTCACCCGGGACTGGCGATACGCAGTATTTT. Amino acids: CASSPGTGDTQYF.

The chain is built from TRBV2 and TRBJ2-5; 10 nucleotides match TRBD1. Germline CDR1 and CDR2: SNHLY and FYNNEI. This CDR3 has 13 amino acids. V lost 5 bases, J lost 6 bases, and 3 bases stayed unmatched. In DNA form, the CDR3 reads TGTGCCAGCAGTATAGACAGGGGGCAGACCCAGTACTTC. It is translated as CASSIDRGQTQYF.

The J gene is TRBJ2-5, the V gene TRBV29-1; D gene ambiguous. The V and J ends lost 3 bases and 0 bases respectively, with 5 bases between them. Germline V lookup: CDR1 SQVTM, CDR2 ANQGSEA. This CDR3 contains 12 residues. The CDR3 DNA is TGCAGCGTTGACAGGAACCAAGAGACCCAGTACTTC. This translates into CSVDRNQETQYF. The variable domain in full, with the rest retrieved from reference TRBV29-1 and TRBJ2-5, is SAVISQKPSRDICQRGTSLTIQCQVDSQVTMMFWYRQQPGQSLTLIATANQGSEATYESGFVIDKFPISRPNLTFSTLTVSNMSPEDSSIYLCSVDRNQETQYFGPGTRLLVL.

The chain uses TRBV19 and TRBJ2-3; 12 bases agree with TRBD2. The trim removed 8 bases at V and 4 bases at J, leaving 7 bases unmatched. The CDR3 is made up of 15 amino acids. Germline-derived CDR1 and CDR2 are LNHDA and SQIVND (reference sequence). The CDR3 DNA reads TGTGCCAGTCGACTCCTAGCGGGAGGGGCAGATACGCAGTATTTT. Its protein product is CASRLLAGGADTQYF. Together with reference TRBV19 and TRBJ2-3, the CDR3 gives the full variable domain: DGGITQSPKYLFRKEGQNVTLSCEQNLNHDAMYWYRQDPGQGLRLIYYSQIVNDFQKGDIAEGYSVSREKKESFPLTVTSAQKNPTAFYLCASRLLAGGADTQYFGPGTRLTVL.

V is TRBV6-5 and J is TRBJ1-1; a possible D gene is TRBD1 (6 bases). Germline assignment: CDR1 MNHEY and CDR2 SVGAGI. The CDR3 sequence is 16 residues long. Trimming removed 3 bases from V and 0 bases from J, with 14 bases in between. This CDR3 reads CASSYDRGRMNTEAFF. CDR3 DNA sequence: TGTGCCAGCAGTTATGATCGGGGGCGTATGAACACTGAAGCTTTCTTT.

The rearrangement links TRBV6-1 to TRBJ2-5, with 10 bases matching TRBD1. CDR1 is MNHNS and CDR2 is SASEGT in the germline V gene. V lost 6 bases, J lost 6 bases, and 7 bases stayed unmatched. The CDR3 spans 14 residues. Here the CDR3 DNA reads TGTGCCAGCAGCGCCGGGACAGGGGTTAAGACCCAGTACTTC. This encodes CASSAGTGVKTQYF.

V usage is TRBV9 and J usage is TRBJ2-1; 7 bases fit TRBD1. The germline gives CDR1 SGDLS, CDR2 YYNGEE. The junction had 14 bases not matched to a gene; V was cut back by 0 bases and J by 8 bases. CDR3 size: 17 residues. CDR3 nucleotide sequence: TGTGCCAGCAGCGTAGGAAATATGGGACAGTTTTCTGATGAGCAGTTCTTC. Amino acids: CASSVGNMGQFSDEQFF. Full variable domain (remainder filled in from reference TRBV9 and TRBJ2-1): DSGVTQTPKHLITATGQRVTLRCSPRSGDLSVYWYQQSLDQGLQFLIQYYNGEERAKGNILERFSAQQFPDLHSELNLSSLELGDSALYFCASSVGNMGQFSDEQFFGPGTRLTVL.

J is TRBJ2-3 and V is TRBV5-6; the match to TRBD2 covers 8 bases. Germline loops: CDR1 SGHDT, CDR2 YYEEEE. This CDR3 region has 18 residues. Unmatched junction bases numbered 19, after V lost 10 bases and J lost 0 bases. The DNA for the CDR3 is TGTGCCTCCCAGGCGGGGGGCTACAGTGTCTCTAGCACAGATACGCAGTATTTT. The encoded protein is CASQAGGYSVSSTDTQYF.

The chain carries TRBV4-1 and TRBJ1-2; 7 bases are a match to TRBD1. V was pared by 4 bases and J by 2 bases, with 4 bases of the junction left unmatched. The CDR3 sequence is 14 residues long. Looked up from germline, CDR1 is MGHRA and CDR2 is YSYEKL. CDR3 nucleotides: TGCGCCAGCAGCCTCCGGGACAGCAACTATGGCTACACCTTC. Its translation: CASSLRDSNYGYTF.

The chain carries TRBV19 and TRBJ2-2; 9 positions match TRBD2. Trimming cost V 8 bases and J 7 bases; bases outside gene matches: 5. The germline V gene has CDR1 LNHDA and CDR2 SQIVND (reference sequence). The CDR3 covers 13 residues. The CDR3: CASRGGAGGELFF. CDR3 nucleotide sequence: TGTGCCAGTCGCGGGGGGGCTGGCGGGGAGCTGTTTTTT.

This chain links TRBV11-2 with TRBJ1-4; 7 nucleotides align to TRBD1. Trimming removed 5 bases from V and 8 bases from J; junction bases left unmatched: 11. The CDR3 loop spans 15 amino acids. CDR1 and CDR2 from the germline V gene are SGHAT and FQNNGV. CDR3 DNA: TGTGCCAGCAGCCATAACAGGGGCGTTCGGGAAAAACTGTTTTTT. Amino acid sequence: CASSHNRGVREKLFF.

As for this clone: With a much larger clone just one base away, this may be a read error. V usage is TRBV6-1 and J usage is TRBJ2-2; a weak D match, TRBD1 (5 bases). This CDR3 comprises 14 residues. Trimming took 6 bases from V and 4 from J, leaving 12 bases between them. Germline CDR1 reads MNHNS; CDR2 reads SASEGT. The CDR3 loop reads CASRKGQGTGELFF. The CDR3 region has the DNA TGTGCCAGCAGGAAGGGGCAGGGCACCGGGGAGCTGTTTTTT.

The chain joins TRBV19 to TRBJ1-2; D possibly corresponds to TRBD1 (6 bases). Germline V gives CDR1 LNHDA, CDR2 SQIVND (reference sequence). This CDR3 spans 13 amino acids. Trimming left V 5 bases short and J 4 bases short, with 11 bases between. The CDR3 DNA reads TGTGCCAGTAGTTCACAGGGAGTCTATGGCTACACCTTC. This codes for CASSSQGVYGYTF.

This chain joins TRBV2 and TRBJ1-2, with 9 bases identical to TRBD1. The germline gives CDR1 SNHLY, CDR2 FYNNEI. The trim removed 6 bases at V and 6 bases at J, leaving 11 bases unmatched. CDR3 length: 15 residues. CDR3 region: CASSQLGTGGNGYTF. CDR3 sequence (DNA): TGTGCCAGCAGCCAACTTGGAACAGGGGGCAATGGCTACACCTTC.

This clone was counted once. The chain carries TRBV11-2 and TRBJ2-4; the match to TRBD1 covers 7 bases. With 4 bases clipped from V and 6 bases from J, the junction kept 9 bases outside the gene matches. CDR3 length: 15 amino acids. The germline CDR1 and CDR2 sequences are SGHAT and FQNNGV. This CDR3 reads CASSSLTGPTNIQYF. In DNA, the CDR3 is TGTGCCAGCAGCTCTCTGACAGGGCCCACAAACATTCAGTACTTC.

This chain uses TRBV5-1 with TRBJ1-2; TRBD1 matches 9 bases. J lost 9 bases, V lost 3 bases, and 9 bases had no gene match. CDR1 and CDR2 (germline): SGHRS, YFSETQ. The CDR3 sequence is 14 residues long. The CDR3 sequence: CASSSGTGSDSYTF. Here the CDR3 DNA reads TGCGCCAGCAGCTCCGGGACAGGGAGTGACAGCTACACCTTC. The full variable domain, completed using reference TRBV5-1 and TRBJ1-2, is KAGVTQTPRYLIKTRGQQVTLSCSPISGHRSVSWYQQTPGQGLQFLFEYFSETQRNKGNFPGRFSGRQFSNSRSEMNVSTLELGDSALYLCASSSGTGSDSYTFGSGTRLTVV.

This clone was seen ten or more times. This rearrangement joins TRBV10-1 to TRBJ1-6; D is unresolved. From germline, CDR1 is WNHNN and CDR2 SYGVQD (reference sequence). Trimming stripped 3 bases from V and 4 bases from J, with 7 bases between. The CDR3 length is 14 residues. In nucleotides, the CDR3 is TGCGCCAGCAGTGAAAACGGATATAATTCACCCCTCCACTTT. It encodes CASSENGYNSPLHF.

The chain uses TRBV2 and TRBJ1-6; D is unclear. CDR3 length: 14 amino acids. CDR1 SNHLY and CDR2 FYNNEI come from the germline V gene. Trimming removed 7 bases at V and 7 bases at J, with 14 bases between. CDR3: CASNPTVKNSPLHF. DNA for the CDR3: TGTGCCAGCAATCCAACGGTAAAGAATTCACCCCTCCACTTT.

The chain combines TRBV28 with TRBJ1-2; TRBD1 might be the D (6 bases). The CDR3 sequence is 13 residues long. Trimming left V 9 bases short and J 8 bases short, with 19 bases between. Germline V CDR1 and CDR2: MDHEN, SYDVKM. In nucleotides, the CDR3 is TGTGCCAGTAAAGTCCTGGGGGCGCTGGGCTACACCTTC. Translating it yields CASKVLGALGYTF.

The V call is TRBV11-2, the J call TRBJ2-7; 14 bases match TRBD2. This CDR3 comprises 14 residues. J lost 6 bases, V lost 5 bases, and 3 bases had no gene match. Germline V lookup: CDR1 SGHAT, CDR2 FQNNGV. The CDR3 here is CASSPGLAGVEQYF. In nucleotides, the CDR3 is TGTGCCAGCAGCCCGGGACTAGCGGGAGTCGAGCAGTACTTC.

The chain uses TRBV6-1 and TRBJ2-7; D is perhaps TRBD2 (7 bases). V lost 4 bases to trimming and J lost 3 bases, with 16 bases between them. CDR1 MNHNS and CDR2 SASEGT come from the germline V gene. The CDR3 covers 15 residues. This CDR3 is CASSGGGLGDYEQYF. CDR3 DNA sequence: TGTGCCAGCAGTGGGGGGGGGCTAGGGGACTACGAGCAGTACTTC.